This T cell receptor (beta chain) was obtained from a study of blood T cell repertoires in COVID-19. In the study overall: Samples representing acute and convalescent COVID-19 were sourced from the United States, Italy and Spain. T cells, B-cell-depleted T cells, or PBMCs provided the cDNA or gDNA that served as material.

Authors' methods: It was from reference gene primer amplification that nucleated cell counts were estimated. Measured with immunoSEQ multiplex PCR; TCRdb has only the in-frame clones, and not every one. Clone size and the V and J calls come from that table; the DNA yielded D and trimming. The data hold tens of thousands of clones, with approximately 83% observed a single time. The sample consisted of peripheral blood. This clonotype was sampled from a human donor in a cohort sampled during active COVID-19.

This CDR3 reads CASSVGGGVSYEQYF. CDR3 bases: TGTGCCAGCAGCGTAGGAGGGGGTGTTTCCTACGAGCAGTACTTC. The chain has TRBV9 and TRBJ2-7, with D perhaps TRBD1 (6 bases). Germline values: CDR1 SGDLS, CDR2 YYNGEE. Trimming took 0 bases from V and 1 from J, leaving 11 bases between them. This CDR3 region has 15 residues.